The T cell receptor beta chain described here comes from a study of T cell clonality in common variable immunodeficiency. The study, taken as a whole, reports: In common variable immunodeficiency, TCR beta chains reportedly carried fewer deletions and N-nucleotide insertions.

CDR3 size: 14 residues. The germline V gene has CDR1 SQVTM and CDR2 ANQGSEA. Deletions cut 7 bases from V and 1 base from J, with 13 bases between. This clone was picked up many times. Its antigen is currently unknown. The CDR3 end is not reached by the read, which stops 3 residues before it; the germline J gene fills it in. Sequencing was performed with immunoSEQ multiplex PCR; in TCRdb, only in-frame clones are kept and a portion is missing. The sample contains around 30,000 clones, none of them singletons. The V call is TRBV29-1, the J call TRBJ2-2; possible D gene TRBD2, 6 bases. This sequence originates from a human donor with common variable immunodeficiency. The sequenced sample was peripheral blood mononuclear cells. CDR3 protein: CSALLGGNTGELFF. The DNA read from the CDR3 is TGCAGCGCTCTTCTCGGGGGGAACACCGGGGAG.